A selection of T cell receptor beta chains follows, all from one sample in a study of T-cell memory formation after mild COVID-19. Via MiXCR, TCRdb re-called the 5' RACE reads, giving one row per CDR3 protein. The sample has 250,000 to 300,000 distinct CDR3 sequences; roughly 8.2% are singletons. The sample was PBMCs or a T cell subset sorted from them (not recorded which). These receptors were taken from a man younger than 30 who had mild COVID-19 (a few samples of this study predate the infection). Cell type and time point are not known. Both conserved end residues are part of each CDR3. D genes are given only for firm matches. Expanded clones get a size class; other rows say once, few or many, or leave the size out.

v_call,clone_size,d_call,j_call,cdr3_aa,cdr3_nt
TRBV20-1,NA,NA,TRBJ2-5,CSARAWGYGETQYF,TGCAGTGCTAGAGCCTGGGGTTATGGAGAGACCCAGTACTTC
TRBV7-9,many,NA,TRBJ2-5,CASSSAPETQYF,TGTGCCAGCAGCTCCGCCCCGGAGACCCAGTACTTC
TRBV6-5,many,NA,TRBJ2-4,CASRGVKNIQYF,TGTGCCAGCAGGGGGGTCAAAAACATTCAGTACTTC
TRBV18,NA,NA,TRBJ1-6,CASSPDSRQNSPLHF,TGTGCCAGCTCCCCGGACTCCCGCCAGAATTCACCCCTCCACTTT
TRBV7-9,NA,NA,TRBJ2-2,CASSFPHAGDFPTGELFF,TGTGCCAGCAGCTTCCCCCACGCCGGGGATTTTCCCACCGGGGAGCTGTTTTTT
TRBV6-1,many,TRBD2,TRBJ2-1,CASRGLAGGSSYNEQFF,TGTGCCAGCAGGGGACTAGCGGGGGGGTCGAGTTACAATGAGCAGTTCTTC
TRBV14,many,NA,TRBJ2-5,CASSQEVGPGGRSTQYF,TGTGCCAGCAGCCAAGAAGTTGGGCCAGGCGGTAGGTCGACCCAGTACTTC
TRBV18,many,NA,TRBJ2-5,CASSPLAREETQYF,TGTGCCAGCTCACCTCTGGCACGCGAGGAGACCCAGTACTTC
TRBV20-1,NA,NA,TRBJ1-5,CSAHPAGSNQPQHF,TGCAGTGCCCACCCGGCAGGGAGCAATCAGCCCCAGCATTTT
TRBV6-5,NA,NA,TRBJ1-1,CASSSSKNTEAFF,TGTGCCAGCAGCTCATCGAAGAACACTGAAGCTTTCTTT
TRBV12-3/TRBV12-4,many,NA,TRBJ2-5,CASSPLSSRETQYF,TGTGCCAGCAGTCCTCTATCGTCGAGGGAGACCCAGTACTTC
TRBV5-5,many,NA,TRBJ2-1,CATDGGPSNEQFF,TGTGCCACAGACGGGGGGCCGTCCAATGAGCAGTTCTTC
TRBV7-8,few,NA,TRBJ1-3,CASSYGQGFSGNTIYF,TGTGCCAGCAGCTACGGCCAGGGCTTTTCTGGAAACACCATATATTTT
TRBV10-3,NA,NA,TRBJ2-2,CAISEPGDSSGELFF,TGTGCCATCAGTGAGCCGGGGGATTCGTCCGGGGAGCTGTTTTTT
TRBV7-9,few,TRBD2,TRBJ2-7,CASSSGRNSYEQYF,TGTGCCAGCAGCTCCGGGAGGAACTCCTACGAGCAGTACTTC
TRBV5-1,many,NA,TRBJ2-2,CASSLRSGTGNTGELFF,TGCGCCAGCAGCTTAAGATCCGGGACCGGGAACACCGGGGAGCTGTTTTTT
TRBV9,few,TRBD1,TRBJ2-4,CASSAGTGVTKNIQYF,TGTGCCAGCAGCGCCGGGACAGGTGTAACCAAAAACATTCAGTACTTC
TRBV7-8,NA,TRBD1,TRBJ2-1,CASRSDRGWHEQFF,TGTGCCAGCAGATCCGACAGGGGGTGGCATGAGCAGTTCTTC
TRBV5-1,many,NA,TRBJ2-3,CASSLGISQDTQYF,TGCGCCAGCAGCTTGGGAATCTCCCAGGATACGCAGTATTTT
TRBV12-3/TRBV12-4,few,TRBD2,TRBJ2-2,CASRRGGSNTGELFF,TGTGCCAGCAGGCGCGGGGGATCGAACACCGGGGAGCTGTTTTTT
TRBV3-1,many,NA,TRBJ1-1,CASSDSNTEAFF,TGTGCCAGCTCCGACAGTAACACTGAAGCTTTCTTT
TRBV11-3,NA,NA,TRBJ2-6,CASSPRQEGTSGANVLTF,TGTGCCAGCAGCCCACGACAGGAGGGAACCTCTGGGGCCAACGTCCTGACTTTC
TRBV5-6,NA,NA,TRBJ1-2,CASSLMAGGGYTF,TGTGCCAGCAGCTTGATGGCCGGGGGCGGCTACACCTTC
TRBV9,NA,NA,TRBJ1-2,CASSGRDTRGGYTF,TGTGCCAGCAGCGGCCGGGACACCCGGGGGGGCTACACCTTC
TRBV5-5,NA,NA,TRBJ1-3,CASSLMGVIGNTIYF,TGTGCCAGCAGCTTGATGGGGGTAATAGGAAACACCATATATTTT
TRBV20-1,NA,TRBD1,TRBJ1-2,CSAPDRDYGYTF,TGCAGTGCTCCTGACAGGGACTATGGCTACACCTTC
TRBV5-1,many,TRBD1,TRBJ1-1,CASSYQGAINTEAFF,TGCGCCAGCAGCTACCAGGGGGCGATTAACACTGAAGCTTTCTTT
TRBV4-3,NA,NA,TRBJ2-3,CASSQGASTDTQYF,TGCGCCAGCAGCCAGGGGGCTAGCACAGATACGCAGTATTTT
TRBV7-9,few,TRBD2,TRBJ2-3,CASSDETSGRGDTQYF,TGTGCCAGCAGCGACGAGACTAGCGGGAGGGGAGATACGCAGTATTTT
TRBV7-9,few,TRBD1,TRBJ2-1,CASSGPRDRSYYAYNEQFF,TGTGCCAGCAGCGGCCCCCGGGACAGGTCCTATTATGCGTACAATGAGCAGTTCTTC
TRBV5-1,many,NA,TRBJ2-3,CASSSPGSRNTQYF,TGCGCCAGCAGCTCTCCAGGATCTAGGAATACGCAGTATTTT
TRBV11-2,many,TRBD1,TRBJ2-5,CASSIGTGGWAETQYF,TGTGCCAGCAGTATTGGGACAGGGGGCTGGGCAGAGACCCAGTACTTC
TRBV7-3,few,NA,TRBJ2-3,CASSRAAITDTQYF,TGTGCCAGCAGCCGAGCGGCGATCACAGATACGCAGTATTTT
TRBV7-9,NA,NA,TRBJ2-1,CASSVGALTYNEQFF,TGTGCCAGCAGCGTAGGGGCCCTCACATACAATGAGCAGTTCTTC
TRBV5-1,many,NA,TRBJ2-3,CASSLVPSDTQYF,TGCGCCAGCAGCTTGGTTCCCTCAGATACGCAGTATTTT
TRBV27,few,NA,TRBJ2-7,CASSLMGAGTRKQYF,TGTGCCAGCAGTTTGATGGGGGCAGGGACGAGAAAGCAGTACTTC
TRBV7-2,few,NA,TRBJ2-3,CASSLDGAATDTQYF,TGTGCCAGCAGCTTAGACGGGGCGGCCACAGATACGCAGTATTTT
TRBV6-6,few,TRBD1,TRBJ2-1,CASTYRDRVTEHEQFF,TGTGCCAGCACCTACCGGGACAGGGTAACCGAGCATGAGCAGTTCTTC
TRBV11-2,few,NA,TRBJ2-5,CASSWTEETQYF,TGTGCCAGCAGCTGGACAGAAGAGACCCAGTACTTC
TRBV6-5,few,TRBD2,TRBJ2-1,CASSSSSGGMDEQFF,TGTGCCAGCAGTTCCTCTAGCGGGGGGATGGATGAGCAGTTCTTC